These 4 T cell receptor beta chains were all obtained from the same sample, sequenced in a study of blood T cell repertoires in COVID-19 (dated by TCRdb to 2019 to 2021). Receptor amplification or capture employed the immunoSEQ multiplex PCR assay. Drawn from immuneACCESS, this table holds only the in-frame rearrangements with V and J called that TCRdb kept. Clones are partly lost; checked studies trace under half to an unresolved V gene and leave the rest unexplained. The sample includes a few hundred thousand clones, with 65% to 90% observed a single time. 3% to 4.5% of the sample belongs to the ten largest clones. Sequencing was carried out using PBMCs or T cells enriched from blood (not recorded which). The receptors shown here come from a woman between 35 and 50 years old with acute COVID-19.

V usage is TRBV6-5 and J usage is TRBJ2-1; 8 bases match TRBD2. The CDR3 is made up of 15 amino acids. The germline V gene encodes CDR1 MNHEY and CDR2 SVGAGI. J gave up 6 bases and V 6 bases, and 10 bases lay outside the gene matches. CDR3 loop: CASSGEAGAINEQFF. CDR3 in DNA: TGTGCCAGCAGCGGAGAAGCGGGAGCTATCAATGAGCAGTTCTTC.

The CDR3 DNA sequence: TGTGCCAGCAGCTTGAGTTCCACCGGGGAGCTGTTTTTT. Translation gives CASSLSSTGELFF. This chain links TRBV7-9 with TRBJ2-2; D is unclear. Between the trimmed V and J ends, which lost 3 bases and 4 bases, there was a span of 6 bases. The germline V gene has CDR1 SEHNR and CDR2 FQNEAQ (reference sequence). This CDR3 has 13 residues. Drawing the rest from reference TRBV7-9 and TRBJ2-2, the complete variable domain is DTGVSQNPRHKITKRGQNVTFRCDPISEHNRLYWYRQTLGQGPEFLTYFQNEAQLEKSRLLSDRFSAERPKGSFSTLEIQRTEQGDSAMYLCASSLSSTGELFFGEGSRLTVL.

J is TRBJ2-1 and V is TRBV18, with 12 bases that match TRBD2. V shed 2 bases, J shed 5 bases, and the junction held 10 bases outside the gene matches. The CDR3 spans 18 residues. Germline values: CDR1 KGHSH, CDR2 LQKENI. DNA of the CDR3: TGTGCCAGCTCACCAAGTCCTAGCGGGAGGGCCAGAAACAATGAGCAGTTCTTC. It is translated as CASSPSPSGRARNNEQFF.

This clone was counted between two and nine times. The gene calls are TRBV30 and TRBJ1-5; unclear D gene. Trimming stripped 2 bases from V and 6 bases from J, with 8 bases between. The CDR3 loop spans 12 amino acids. Germline V gene lookup returns CDR1 GTSNPN and CDR2 SVGIG (reference sequence). CDR3 nucleotide sequence: TGTGCCTGGAGTTCGCCGGGTCAGCCCCAGCATTTT. This gives the protein CAWSSPGQPQHF.